This TCR beta chain was profiled in a study of T cells after somatic rescue of genetic block. This clone has only one observation. CDR1 and CDR2 (germline): LNHDA, SQIVND (reference sequence). This CDR3 has 15 residues. With V trimmed by 9 bases and J by 5 bases, 12 bases remained unmatched. The repertoire was sequenced with immunoSEQ multiplex PCR; TCRdb's copy has only in-frame clones and lacks some. Of 12,000 or so clones listed, 60% to 85% are singletons. The receptor was isolated from a boy younger than 18. Input material: peripheral blood mononuclear cells (PBMCs). The V and J genes are TRBV19 and TRBJ1-1; 10 nucleotides align to TRBD1. The CDR3 sequence: CASSGDRGRYTEAFF. CDR3 nucleotide sequence: TGTGCCAGCAGTGGCGACAGGGGGCGATATACTGAAGCTTTCTTT.